A single sample is the source of the 18 T cell receptor beta chains below, sequenced in a study of T cell responses to AZD1222 COVID-19 vaccine. Repertoires were generated with immunoSEQ multiplex PCR, while TCRdb's copy carries only in-frame clones and drops some. The table has around 170,000 clones, more than 75% seen once. Sequences were derived from peripheral blood, sampled on day 0 of AZD1222 vaccination. The receptors here all came from an adult in good health.

This clone was detected once. The chain links TRBV5-4 to TRBJ2-2; TRBD2 matches 7 bases. CDR1 SGHNT and CDR2 YYREEE come from the germline V gene (reference sequence). The CDR3 runs 15 residues. With V trimmed by 2 bases and J by 7 bases, 8 bases remained unmatched. The CDR3 DNA follows: TGTGCCAGCAGCTTCCTAGCGGACGGGGGCGGGGAGCTGTTTTTT. Its protein is CASSFLADGGGELFF. The variable domain in full, completed from reference TRBV5-4 and TRBJ2-2, reads ETGVTQSPTHLIKTRGQQVTLRCSSQSGHNTVSWYQQALGQGPQFIFQYYREEENGRGNFPPRFSGLQFPNYSSELNVNALELDDSALYLCASSFLADGGGELFFGEGSRLTVL.

V is TRBV27 and J is TRBJ1-1; D might be TRBD1 (6 bases). Germline assignment: CDR1 MNHEY and CDR2 SMNVEV (reference sequence). V lost 1 base and J 8 bases, leaving 11 bases between the germline ends. CDR3 length: 13 residues. The CDR3 sequence is CASSLYPRGEAFF. The DNA of the CDR3 is TGTGCCAGCAGTTTATACCCCAGGGGCGAAGCTTTCTTT.

The chain employs TRBV24-1 and TRBJ2-7; unclear D gene. The CDR3 consists of 12 residues. V was shortened by 5 bases and J by 3 bases, with 7 bases between the two germline ends. CDR1 and CDR2 (germline): KGHDR, SFDVKD. The CDR3: CATSVNGYEQYF. The DNA of the CDR3 is TGTGCCACCAGTGTGAACGGCTACGAGCAGTACTTC.

The V gene is TRBV28, the J gene TRBJ1-6; D is uncertain. Germline V lookup: CDR1 MDHEN, CDR2 SYDVKM. V was clipped by 1 base and J by 0 bases, with 7 bases between them. The CDR3 has 16 residues. The CDR3 spells CASSLFGSSYNSPLHF. CDR3 DNA sequence: TGTGCCAGCAGTTTATTTGGGAGCTCCTATAATTCACCCCTCCACTTT.

This clone showed up just a few times. V gene TRBV11-2 combines with J gene TRBJ1-6, with 7 bases fitting TRBD1. The CDR3 loop spans 13 amino acids. Germline lookup yields CDR1 SGHAT and CDR2 FQNNGV. V was clipped by 9 bases and J by 8 bases; unmatched bases: 7. In DNA form, the CDR3 reads TGTGCCAGTAAACAGGGGATCCATTCACCCCTCCACTTT. Translating gives CASKQGIHSPLHF.

The gene calls are TRBV18 and TRBJ1-1; TRBD1 aligns across 9 bases. Germline CDR1 is KGHSH and CDR2 is LQKENI. This CDR3 region has 15 residues. Trimming cost V 3 bases and J 3 bases; bases outside gene matches: 5. CDR3 in amino acids: CASSPKQGADTEAFF. CDR3 DNA sequence: TGTGCCAGCTCACCGAAACAGGGGGCTGACACTGAAGCTTTCTTT.

The chain is built from TRBV19 and TRBJ2-3; 7 positions match TRBD2. The CDR3 consists of 16 residues. Unmatched junction bases numbered 8, after V lost 1 base and J lost 4 bases. The germline V gene has CDR1 LNHDA and CDR2 SQIVND (reference sequence). Here the CDR3 DNA reads TGTGCCAGTAGTATAGTTGGGGGGGTCGCTCCAGATACGCAGTATTTT. This codes for CASSIVGGVAPDTQYF.

The chain combines TRBV5-4 with TRBJ1-3; no clear D gene. The CDR3 sequence is 14 residues long. V shed 0 bases and J shed 4 bases, with 8 bases lying between them. Germline V gene data show CDR1 as SGHNT and CDR2 as YYREEE (reference sequence). This CDR3 reads CASSLEGIGNTIYF. The CDR3 DNA follows: TGTGCCAGCAGCTTGGAAGGGATCGGAAACACCATATATTTT.

The V call is TRBV29-1, the J call TRBJ1-1, with unresolved D. The CDR3 has 16 amino acids. Trimming pared 0 bases from V and 1 base from J, leaving 15 bases between. Germline CDR1 SQVTM, CDR2 ANQGSEA. DNA for the CDR3: TGCAGCGTTGAAGACAGATTTCGCAGGAGGAACACTGAAGCTTTCTTT. Protein sequence: CSVEDRFRRRNTEAFF.

The CDR3 region has the DNA TGTGCCAGCAGCGTAGGTGGGGCTAGCGGGAGCTACGAGCAGTACTTC. Translated, it gives CASSVGGASGSYEQYF. V gene TRBV9 combines with J gene TRBJ2-7, with 10 bases identical to TRBD2. The J segment lost 3 bases and the V segment lost 0 bases, leaving 6 bases of the junction unmatched. The CDR3 is made up of 16 amino acids. In germline, CDR1 is SGDLS, CDR2 YYNGEE.

For this clone: Other DNA sequences in this specimen translate into the identical CDR3. The chain has TRBV12-3 or TRBV12-4 and TRBJ2-7, with D uncertain. CDR3 length equals 13 residues. The V gene lost 3 bases and the J gene lost 0 bases, with 6 bases spanning the gap. The CDR3 reads CASSLGSSYEQYF. The CDR3 DNA reads TGTGCCAGCAGTTTGGGCAGCTCCTACGAGCAGTACTTC.

V usage is TRBV28 and J usage is TRBJ2-1; no clear D gene. Trimming left V 3 bases short and J 0 bases short, with 9 bases between. The germline V gene has CDR1 MDHEN and CDR2 SYDVKM. The CDR3 is 15 amino acids. CDR3: CASSLATGSYNEQFF. In DNA form, the CDR3 reads TGTGCCAGCAGTTTGGCGACTGGCTCCTACAATGAGCAGTTCTTC.

This chain connects TRBV5-1 to TRBJ2-1; TRBD2 matches at 13 bases. The CDR3 runs to 14 residues. The V gene end was trimmed by 0 bases and the J gene end by 12 bases; junction bases not matched to a gene: 3. Germline V gives CDR1 SGHRS, CDR2 YFSETQ. CDR3 nucleotides: TGCGCCAGCAGCTTGGAACTAGCGGGGGGGTGGCAGTTCTTC. Translating it yields CASSLELAGGWQFF.

The chain uses TRBV6-2 or TRBV6-3 and TRBJ2-7; D is uncertain. The CDR3 covers 11 residues. Trimming took 2 bases from V and 5 from J, leaving 4 bases between them. Germline assignment: CDR1 MNHEY and CDR2 SVGEGT. The CDR3 protein is CASSYSHEQYF. CDR3 nucleotides: TGTGCCAGCAGTTACAGCCACGAGCAGTACTTC.

The chain is built from TRBV4-2 and TRBJ2-2; 13 bases are shared with TRBD2. V shed 0 bases, J shed 5 bases, and the junction held 12 bases outside the gene matches. The germline V gene encodes CDR1 LGHNA and CDR2 YNFKEQ. The CDR3 extends over 20 amino acids. CDR3 nucleotides: TGTGCCAGCAGCCAAGAACCCTCTGGACTAGCGGGAGCAGAAACCGGGGAGCTGTTTTTT. It is translated as CASSQEPSGLAGAETGELFF.

The chain links TRBV7-2 to TRBJ2-3; D gene unclear. The germline gives CDR1 SGHTA, CDR2 FQGNSA. Trimming cost V 1 base and J 2 bases, with 4 bases left between them. The CDR3 loop spans 13 amino acids. Here the CDR3 DNA reads TGTGCCAGCAGCTTAGGCCCCACAGATACGCAGTATTTT. It codes for CASSLGPTDTQYF.

The V gene is TRBV14, the J gene TRBJ1-2; D perhaps matches TRBD1 (5 bases). Germline V gene data show CDR1 as SGHDN and CDR2 as FVKESK. The CDR3 has 15 residues. Trimming removed 0 bases at V and 1 base at J, with 9 bases between. The CDR3 is CASSQDSGYNYGYTF. The CDR3 DNA follows: TGTGCCAGCAGCCAAGATTCAGGGTATAACTATGGCTACACCTTC.

This clone has a single count. V usage is TRBV7-5 and J usage is TRBJ2-7. TRBV7-5 is a pseudogene. This CDR3 region has 15 residues. This CDR3 reads CVRSAYPGTDCEQYF. The CDR3 bases are TGTGTCAGAAGCGCCTATCCCGGGACCGACTGCGAGCAGTACTTC.